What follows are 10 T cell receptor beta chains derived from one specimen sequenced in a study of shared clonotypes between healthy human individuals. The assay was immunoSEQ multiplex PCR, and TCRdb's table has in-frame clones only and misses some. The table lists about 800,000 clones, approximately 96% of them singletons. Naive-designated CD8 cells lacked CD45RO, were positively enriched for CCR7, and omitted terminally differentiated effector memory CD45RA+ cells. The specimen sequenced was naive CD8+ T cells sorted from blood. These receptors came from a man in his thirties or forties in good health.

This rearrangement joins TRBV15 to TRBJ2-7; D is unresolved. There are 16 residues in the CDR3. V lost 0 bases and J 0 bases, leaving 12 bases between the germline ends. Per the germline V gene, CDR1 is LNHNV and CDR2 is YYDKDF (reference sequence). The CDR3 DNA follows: TGTGCCACCAGCAGAGAGTCCTCTTGGGGCTCCTACGAGCAGTACTTC. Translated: CATSRESSWGSYEQYF. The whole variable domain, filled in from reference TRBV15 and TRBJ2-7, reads DAMVIQNPRYQVTQFGKPVTLSCSQTLNHNVMYWYQQKSSQAPKLLFHYYDKDFNNEADTPDNFQSRRPNTSFCFLDIRSPGLGDTAMYLCATSRESSWGSYEQYFGPGTRLTVT.

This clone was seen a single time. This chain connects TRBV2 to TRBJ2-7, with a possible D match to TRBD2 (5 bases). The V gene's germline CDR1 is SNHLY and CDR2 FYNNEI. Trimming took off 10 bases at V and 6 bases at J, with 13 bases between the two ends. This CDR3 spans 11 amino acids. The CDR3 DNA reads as TGTGCCATTTCTGTCGCGGGCGAGCAGTACTTC. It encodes CAISVAGEQYF.

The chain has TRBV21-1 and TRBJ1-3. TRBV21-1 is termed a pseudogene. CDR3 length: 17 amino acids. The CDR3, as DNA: TGTGCCAGCAGCAAAAAAGAGTTCGTGAGTCCAAAATGTTGCCCACCATTT. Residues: CASSKKEFVSPKCCPPF.

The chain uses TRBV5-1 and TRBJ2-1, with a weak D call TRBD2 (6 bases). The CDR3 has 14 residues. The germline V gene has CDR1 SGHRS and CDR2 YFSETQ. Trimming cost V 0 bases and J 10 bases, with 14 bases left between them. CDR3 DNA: TGCGCCAGCAGCTTGGTGGAGGGCCCCCCGGAGCAGTTCTTC. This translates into CASSLVEGPPEQFF. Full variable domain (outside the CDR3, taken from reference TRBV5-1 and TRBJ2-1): KAGVTQTPRYLIKTRGQQVTLSCSPISGHRSVSWYQQTPGQGLQFLFEYFSETQRNKGNFPGRFSGRQFSNSRSEMNVSTLELGDSALYLCASSLVEGPPEQFFGPGTRLTVL.

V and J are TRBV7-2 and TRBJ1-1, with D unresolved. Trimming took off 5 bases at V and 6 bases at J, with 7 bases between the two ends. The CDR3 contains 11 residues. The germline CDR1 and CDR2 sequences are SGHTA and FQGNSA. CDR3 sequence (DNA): TGTGCCAGCAGCCCCTTCTCTGAAGCTTTCTTT. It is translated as CASSPFSEAFF.

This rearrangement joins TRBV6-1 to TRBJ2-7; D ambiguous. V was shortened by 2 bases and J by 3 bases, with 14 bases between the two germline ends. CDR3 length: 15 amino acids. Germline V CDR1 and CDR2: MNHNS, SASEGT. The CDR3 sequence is CASSERHYLIYEQYF. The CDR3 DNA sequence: TGTGCCAGCAGTGAACGGCACTACCTGATCTACGAGCAGTACTTC.

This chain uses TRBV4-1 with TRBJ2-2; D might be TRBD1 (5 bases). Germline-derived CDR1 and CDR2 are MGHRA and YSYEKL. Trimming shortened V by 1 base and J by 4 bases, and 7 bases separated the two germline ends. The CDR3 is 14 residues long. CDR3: CASSQGQSTGELFF. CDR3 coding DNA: TGCGCCAGCAGCCAAGGACAGTCCACCGGGGAGCTGTTTTTT.

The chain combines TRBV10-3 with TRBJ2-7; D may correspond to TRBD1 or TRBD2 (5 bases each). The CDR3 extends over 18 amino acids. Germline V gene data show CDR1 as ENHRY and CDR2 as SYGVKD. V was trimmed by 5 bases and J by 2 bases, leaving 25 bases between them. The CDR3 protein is CAISLESTPRDQAYEQYF. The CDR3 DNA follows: TGTGCCATCAGTCTTGAATCTACTCCCCGGGACCAAGCCTACGAGCAGTACTTC.

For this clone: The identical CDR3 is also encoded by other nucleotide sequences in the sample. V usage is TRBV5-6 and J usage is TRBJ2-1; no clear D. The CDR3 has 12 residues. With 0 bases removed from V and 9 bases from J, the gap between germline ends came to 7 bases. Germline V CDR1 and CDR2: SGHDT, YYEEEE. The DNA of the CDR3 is TGTGCCAGCAGCTTGGTTGGGTCTGAGCAGTTCTTC. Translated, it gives CASSLVGSEQFF.

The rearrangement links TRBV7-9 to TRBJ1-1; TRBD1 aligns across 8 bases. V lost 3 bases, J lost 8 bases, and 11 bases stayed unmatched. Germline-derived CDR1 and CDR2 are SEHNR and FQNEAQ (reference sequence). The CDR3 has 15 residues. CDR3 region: CASSFSGTGEREAFF. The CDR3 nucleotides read TGTGCCAGCAGCTTCTCCGGGACAGGAGAAAGGGAAGCTTTCTTT.